These 32 T cell receptor beta chains share one sample of origin, sequenced in a study of graft-versus-host responses after intestinal transplantation. These TCRs are of unknown antigen specificity. This table comes from immunoSEQ multiplex PCR, and its TCRdb copy is limited to in-frame clones, with some not included. The sample lists some 100,000 clones; more than 75% were seen once. Material: unstimulated CD4+ T cells sorted from spleen or lymph node cells, obtained before transplant. These receptors all stem from a human donor who was the organ donor for an intestinal transplant.

This chain links TRBV5-6 with TRBJ2-3; D is perhaps TRBD2 (6 bases). CDR1 SGHDT and CDR2 YYEEEE come from the germline V gene. This CDR3 contains 16 residues. The V and J ends lost 1 base and 2 bases respectively, with 14 bases between them. This chain's CDR3 is CASSLYGGINTDTQYF. As DNA, the CDR3 is TGTGCCAGCAGCTTGTACGGGGGAATCAACACAGATACGCAGTATTTT.

The chain is built from TRBV6-1 and TRBJ1-5; no clear D. In germline, CDR1 is MNHNS, CDR2 SASEGT. CDR3 length: 16 amino acids. Trimming pared 4 bases from V and 1 base from J, leaving 14 bases between. The CDR3 nucleotides read TGTGCCAGCAGTGTAACGGGGTGGGTGAGCAATCAGCCCCAGCATTTT. This sequence encodes CASSVTGWVSNQPQHF.

V is TRBV10-3 and J is TRBJ2-5; 8 bases map to TRBD1. Germline assignment: CDR1 ENHRY and CDR2 SYGVKD. V dropped 6 bases and J dropped 3; count of bases not matched to a gene: 6. CDR3 size: 14 residues. CDR3 DNA: TGTGCCATCAGGGGGGACAGGCTCGAAGAGACCCAGTACTTC. Translated: CAIRGDRLEETQYF.

The chain recombines TRBV5-1 with TRBJ2-2; maybe TRBD2 (5 bases). This CDR3 comprises 13 residues. Deletions cut 1 base from V and 6 bases from J, with 7 bases between. Per germline, CDR1 SGHRS and CDR2 YFSETQ. The CDR3: CASSLLAAGELFF. CDR3 coding DNA: TGCGCCAGCAGCTTGCTAGCTGCCGGGGAGCTGTTTTTT. The variable domain in full, with the rest retrieved from reference TRBV5-1 and TRBJ2-2, is KAGVTQTPRYLIKTRGQQVTLSCSPISGHRSVSWYQQTPGQGLQFLFEYFSETQRNKGNFPGRFSGRQFSNSRSEMNVSTLELGDSALYLCASSLLAAGELFFGEGSRLTVL.

The chain links TRBV11-3 to TRBJ2-1, with TRBD2 as a possible D gene (6 bases). V lost 1 base, J lost 8 bases, and 15 bases lay in between. Germline CDR1 reads SGHNT; CDR2 reads YENEEA. The CDR3 is 15 residues long. The CDR3 sequence: CASSLGGKGGDEQFF. The CDR3 nucleotides are TGTGCCAGCAGCTTAGGCGGCAAAGGAGGGGATGAGCAGTTCTTC.

V and J are TRBV9 and TRBJ1-2; 9 nucleotides align to TRBD1. This CDR3 contains 13 residues. Trimming removed 7 bases from V and 6 bases from J; junction bases left unmatched: 7. The germline gives CDR1 SGDLS, CDR2 YYNGEE. The CDR3 bases are TGTGCCAGCGGGGGACAGGGCGGCGATGGCTACACCTTC. This encodes CASGGQGGDGYTF.

The chain links TRBV7-9 to TRBJ1-3; 8 positions agree with TRBD1. There are 14 residues in the CDR3. With V trimmed by 1 base and J by 8 bases, 4 bases remained unmatched. The germline V gene encodes CDR1 SEHNR and CDR2 FQNEAQ (reference sequence). The CDR3 protein is CASSLGTGKDTIYF. The CDR3 nucleotides are TGTGCCAGCAGCTTAGGGACAGGGAAGGACACCATATATTTT.

This rearrangement joins TRBV11-3 to TRBJ2-7; 8 nucleotides agree with TRBD1. There are 15 residues in the CDR3. With V trimmed by 4 bases and J by 3 bases, 8 bases remained unmatched. Germline-derived CDR1 and CDR2 are SGHNT and YENEEA. In nucleotides, the CDR3 is TGTGCCAGCAGCTCCGGACAGGGCGAACTCTACGAGCAGTACTTC. Its protein is CASSSGQGELYEQYF.

The chain employs TRBV7-6 and TRBJ2-5; 10 bases agree with TRBD2. V was clipped by 2 bases and J by 3 bases; unmatched bases: 3. The V gene's germline CDR1 is SGHVS and CDR2 FNYEAQ. The CDR3 loop spans 15 amino acids. CDR3 DNA sequence: TGTGCCAGCAGCTTACAGAGCGGGGGGGAAGAGACCCAGTACTTC. Translated: CASSLQSGGEETQYF.

This clone was detected once. The chain uses TRBV28 and TRBJ1-1, with 8 bases fitting TRBD1. The germline V gene has CDR1 MDHEN and CDR2 SYDVKM. CDR3 length equals 12 residues. The ends lost 6 bases at V and 10 bases at J; junction bases unmatched: 7. The CDR3 bases are TGTGCCAGCAGCACGACAGGGGCGACAGCTTTCTTT. Translated: CASSTTGATAFF.

The rearrangement uses TRBV5-8 and TRBJ1-2, with D maybe TRBD1 (5 bases). Germline lookup yields CDR1 SGHTS and CDR2 YDEGEE. This CDR3 comprises 18 residues. The V end lost 3 bases, the J end lost 5 bases, and 26 bases lay between the germline ends. The CDR3 DNA follows: TGTGCCAGCAGCTGGAAGAGGGACCGGCGAAAGGTTGAGTATGGCTACACCTTC. Its protein product is CASSWKRDRRKVEYGYTF.

About this clone itself: A junction boundary mismatches the germline segment, possibly from a read error. The rearrangement joins TRBV7-9 to TRBJ2-5; 11 nucleotides align to TRBD1. Germline V CDR1 and CDR2: SEHNR, FQNEAQ (reference sequence). The CDR3 is 15 amino acids. In DNA form, the CDR3 reads TGTGCCAGCACCGGACAGGGGGCGAGGCAAGAGGCCCAGTACTTC. Translation gives CASTGQGARQEAQYF. The whole variable domain, remainder taken from reference TRBV7-9 and TRBJ2-5, is DTGVSQNPRHKITKRGQNVTFRCDPISEHNRLYWYRQTLGQGPEFLTYFQNEAQLEKSRLLSDRFSAERPKGSFSTLEIQRTEQGDSAMYLCASTGQGARQEAQYFGPGTRLLVL.

The gene calls are TRBV4-1 and TRBJ2-1; D is ambiguous. Germline CDR1 reads MGHRA; CDR2 reads YSYEKL. V was shortened by 0 bases and J by 4 bases, with 13 bases between the two germline ends. The CDR3 is made up of 16 amino acids. CDR3 DNA sequence: TGCGCCAGCAGCCAAGATGGTCTGCTCAGATACAATGAGCAGTTCTTC. This gives the protein CASSQDGLLRYNEQFF.

The chain couples TRBV19 to TRBJ1-5; no reliable D call. CDR3 length: 13 residues. Germline lookup yields CDR1 LNHDA and CDR2 SQIVND (reference sequence). Trimming left V 2 bases short and J 7 bases short, with 9 bases between. CDR3 DNA: TGTGCCAGTAGTATAATGTGGGGACAGCCCCAGCATTTT. It yields the protein CASSIMWGQPQHF.

The chain joins TRBV5-6 to TRBJ2-7; TRBD2 might be the D (6 bases). The length of the CDR3 is 12 residues. Germline CDR1 reads SGHDT; CDR2 reads YYEEEE. V lost 4 bases and J lost 4, with 9 bases in between. The CDR3: CASSRGSYEQYF. The CDR3, as DNA: TGTGCCAGCAGCCGGGGGTCGTACGAGCAGTACTTC. Together with reference TRBV5-6 and TRBJ2-7, the CDR3 gives the full variable domain: DAGVTQSPTHLIKTRGQQVTLRCSPKSGHDTVSWYQQALGQGPQFIFQYYEEEERQRGNFPDRFSGHQFPNYSSELNVNALLLGDSALYLCASSRGSYEQYFGPGTRLTVT.

The chain carries TRBV15 and TRBJ1-4; unclear D gene. The length of the CDR3 is 12 residues. The V end was cut by 1 base, the J end by 10 bases, with 7 bases between. Germline CDR1 reads LNHNV; CDR2 reads YYDKDF (reference sequence). CDR3 sequence reads: CATSRGNGKLFF. The CDR3 DNA reads as TGTGCCACCAGCAGAGGTAACGGAAAACTGTTTTTT.

The V and J genes are TRBV15 and TRBJ2-1, with 9 bases aligning to TRBD2. This CDR3 comprises 18 residues. Losses at the gene ends were 0 bases for V and 0 bases for J; bases not matched to a gene: 6. Germline CDR1 LNHNV, CDR2 YYDKDF (reference sequence). CDR3 region: CATSRDRGGGVSYNEQFF. Here the CDR3 DNA reads TGTGCCACCAGCAGAGATCGGGGCGGGGGGGTCTCCTACAATGAGCAGTTCTTC.

V and J are TRBV28 and TRBJ2-7; D gene uncertain. The CDR3 is made up of 13 amino acids. The V gene lost 2 bases and the J gene lost 8 bases, with 13 bases spanning the gap. In germline, CDR1 is MDHEN, CDR2 SYDVKM. In nucleotides, the CDR3 is TGTGCCAGCAGTTTAGTTGTGGTGTCTAAGCAGTACTTC. This codes for CASSLVVVSKQYF. Full variable domain (missing parts from reference TRBV28 and TRBJ2-7): DVKVTQSSRYLVKRTGEKVFLECVQDMDHENMFWYRQDPGLGLRLIYFSYDVKMKEKGDIPEGYSVSREKKERFSLILESASTNQTSMYLCASSLVVVSKQYFGPGTRLTVT.

The J gene is TRBJ1-1, the V gene TRBV18, with TRBD1 matching 9 bases. The length of the CDR3 is 15 residues. In germline, CDR1 is KGHSH, CDR2 LQKENI. V shed 4 bases, J shed 1 base, and the junction held 4 bases outside the gene matches. CDR3 nucleotide sequence: TGTGCCAGCTCACTTACAGGGGGCCGGAACACTGAAGCTTTCTTT. It specifies CASSLTGGRNTEAFF.

The chain couples TRBV19 to TRBJ2-2; no reliable D call. Trimming took 3 bases from V and 0 from J, leaving 11 bases between them. From germline, CDR1 is LNHDA and CDR2 SQIVND (reference sequence). The CDR3 has 16 residues. In DNA, the CDR3 is TGTGCCAGTAGTATGGTCTCCGGTTCGAACACCGGGGAGCTGTTTTTT. It translates to CASSMVSGSNTGELFF.

This CDR3 is CASSQSAMSGYTF. CDR3 bases: TGTGCCAGCAGCCAATCGGCGATGTCTGGCTACACCTTC. The chain uses TRBV4-2 and TRBJ1-2; D call uncertain. CDR3 size: 13 residues. V dropped 2 bases and J dropped 7 bases, with 11 bases sitting between them. Germline lookup yields CDR1 LGHNA and CDR2 YNFKEQ.

The V gene is TRBV10-3, the J gene TRBJ1-3; D remains ambiguous. CDR1 is ENHRY, CDR2 SYGVKD, per germline. The CDR3 length is 14 residues. The V and J ends lost 3 bases and 0 bases respectively, with 6 bases between them. CDR3 in amino acids: CAISDARSGNTIYF. The CDR3 DNA follows: TGTGCCATCAGTGACGCCCGCTCTGGAAACACCATATATTTT.

The J gene is TRBJ2-5, the V gene TRBV19; 11 positions match TRBD1. CDR1 and CDR2 from the germline V gene are LNHDA and SQIVND (reference sequence). With 8 bases clipped from V and 4 bases from J, the junction kept 9 bases outside the gene matches. The CDR3 loop spans 15 amino acids. As DNA, the CDR3 is TGTGCCAGTGCGTTGATTGGACAGGGGGCAGAGACCCAGTACTTC. It specifies CASALIGQGAETQYF. Full variable domain (outside the CDR3, taken from reference TRBV19 and TRBJ2-5): DGGITQSPKYLFRKEGQNVTLSCEQNLNHDAMYWYRQDPGQGLRLIYYSQIVNDFQKGDIAEGYSVSREKKESFPLTVTSAQKNPTAFYLCASALIGQGAETQYFGPGTRLLVL.

The gene calls are TRBV19 and TRBJ1-5; D may be TRBD1 (5 bases). The CDR3 runs 17 residues. V lost 2 bases to trimming and J lost 3 bases, with 17 bases between them. CDR1 is LNHDA, CDR2 SQIVND, per germline (reference sequence). CDR3 in amino acids: CASSIFQGGSSNQPQHF. As DNA, the CDR3 is TGTGCCAGTAGTATATTCCAGGGAGGATCTTCCAATCAGCCCCAGCATTTT.

As DNA, the CDR3 is TGTGCCAGCAGTTACTCCGACAGGGGACCCTACGAGCAGTACTTC. Translating gives CASSYSDRGPYEQYF. The V and J genes are TRBV6-5 and TRBJ2-7; TRBD1 aligns across 8 bases. The CDR3 contains 15 residues. CDR1 and CDR2 (germline): MNHEY, SVGAGI. The V segment lost 0 bases and the J segment 2 bases; nucleotides outside the gene matches: 3.

The chain couples TRBV6-5 to TRBJ1-3; D gene uncertain. The V end was cut by 8 bases, the J end by 2 bases, with 13 bases between. This CDR3 contains 14 residues. Per the germline V gene, CDR1 is MNHEY and CDR2 is SVGAGI. The CDR3 sequence: CASSPFVAGNTIYF. For the CDR3, the DNA is TGTGCCAGCTCCCCCTTCGTAGCTGGAAACACCATATATTTT.

The CDR3: CASSRGGGTEAFF. The CDR3 DNA follows: TGTGCCAGCAGTCGCGGGGGCGGAACTGAAGCTTTCTTT. J is TRBJ1-1 and V is TRBV27; D may be TRBD1 (6 bases). Germline V gives CDR1 MNHEY, CDR2 SMNVEV (reference sequence). Between the trimmed V and J ends, which lost 5 bases and 5 bases, there was a span of 12 bases. The CDR3 extends over 13 amino acids.

The chain combines TRBV7-9 with TRBJ2-3; 10 nucleotides align to TRBD2. This CDR3 has 17 amino acids. Trimming cost V 6 bases and J 0 bases; bases outside gene matches: 9. The germline V gene encodes CDR1 SEHNR and CDR2 FQNEAQ (reference sequence). CDR3 nucleotides: TGTGCCAGCAGACCGGGACTAGCGAAACCTAGCACAGATACGCAGTATTTT. Translated: CASRPGLAKPSTDTQYF.

The chain combines TRBV6-5 with TRBJ2-1; 8 bases fit TRBD1. CDR3 length equals 15 residues. V lost 0 bases and J lost 9; bases outside the gene matches: 7. Per germline, CDR1 MNHEY and CDR2 SVGAGI. CDR3 nucleotide sequence: TGTGCCAGCAGTTACTCGAGACAGGGGAAGGGTGAGCAGTTCTTC. Translated, it gives CASSYSRQGKGEQFF.

The chain joins TRBV6-5 to TRBJ1-1, with a weak D call TRBD1 (6 bases). The germline V and J ends were trimmed by 6 bases and 5 bases, with 16 bases remaining between them. The CDR3 has 14 residues. CDR1 is MNHEY, CDR2 SVGAGI, per germline. The CDR3 DNA sequence: TGTGCCAGCAGCCGGGACAATTGGGGGACTGAAGCTTTCTTT. Its protein product is CASSRDNWGTEAFF.

This clone has just one count. The V gene is TRBV15, the J gene TRBJ2-6; D unclear. The CDR3 is 15 amino acids. The V end lost 6 bases, the J end lost 0 bases, and 9 bases lay between the germline ends. CDR1 LNHNV and CDR2 YYDKDF come from the germline V gene (reference sequence). Here the CDR3 DNA reads TGTGCCACCAGTCTCCAGTCCTCTGGGGCCAACGTCCTGACTTTC. Translated: CATSLQSSGANVLTF.

J is TRBJ2-7 and V is TRBV5-5, with 7 bases lining up with TRBD1. Unmatched junction bases numbered 5, after V lost 2 bases and J lost 3 bases. The germline gives CDR1 SGHKS, CDR2 YYEKEE (reference sequence). This CDR3 contains 14 residues. Written as DNA, the CDR3 is TGTGCCAGCAGCTTCCAACAGGGGAGCTACGAGCAGTACTTC. This gives the protein CASSFQQGSYEQYF.